The 18 T cell receptor beta chains below come from one sample, sequenced in a study of blood T cell repertoires in COVID-19. Generated by immunoSEQ multiplex PCR, the TCRdb table keeps only in-frame clones and is missing some. The sample records some 80,000 clones, over 60% being singletons. The sample was peripheral blood. The origin of the receptors is an elderly woman with active or convalescent COVID-19.

V gene TRBV7-2 combines with J gene TRBJ1-2, with a possible D match to TRBD1 (6 bases). CDR1 and CDR2 from the germline V gene are SGHTA and FQGNSA. Trimming removed 2 bases from V and 1 base from J, with 20 bases in between. The CDR3 sequence is 18 residues long. The CDR3 DNA reads TGTGCCAGCAGCTTACCCCCAGGGGCGCGGCTCAGTAACTATGGCTACACCTTC. Translated: CASSLPPGARLSNYGYTF.

The chain is built from TRBV19 and TRBJ1-5, with D possibly TRBD1 on 6 matching bases. The germline CDR1 and CDR2 sequences are LNHDA and SQIVND (reference sequence). V lost 3 bases to trimming and J lost 3 bases, with 12 bases between them. This CDR3 is built from 15 residues. The CDR3 DNA reads TGTGCCAGTAGTATTGGCAGGGGCCCCAATCAGCCCCAGCATTTT. It is translated as CASSIGRGPNQPQHF.

This chain links TRBV2 with TRBJ1-1, with a tentative D call TRBD1 (5 bases). The CDR3 covers 13 residues. V shed 7 bases and J shed 1 base, with 10 bases lying between them. Germline CDR1 reads SNHLY; CDR2 reads FYNNEI. CDR3 residues: CASNRDRNTEAFF. The CDR3 nucleotides are TGTGCCAGCAATAGAGACAGGAACACTGAAGCTTTCTTT.

The chain employs TRBV3-1 (or the pseudogene TRBV3-2) and TRBJ1-3; D possibly corresponds to TRBD1 (5 bases). The V gene lost 6 bases and the J gene lost 7 bases, with 13 bases spanning the gap. Per the germline V gene, CDR1 is LGHDT and CDR2 is YNNKEL (reference sequence). This CDR3 is built from 13 residues. The CDR3 region has the DNA TGTGCCAGCAGGCGACAGTCCGGGAACACCATATATTTT. Encoded protein: CASRRQSGNTIYF.

CDR3 nucleotide sequence: TGTGCCAGTACCCTATCCGGGGGGGCGGAGGACGAGCAGTACTTC. It yields the protein CASTLSGGAEDEQYF. The V call is TRBV19, the J call TRBJ2-7, with TRBD2 matching over 8 bases. In germline, CDR1 is LNHDA, CDR2 SQIVND (reference sequence). This CDR3 region has 15 residues. V shed 7 bases, J shed 5 bases, and the junction held 13 bases outside the gene matches.

J is TRBJ1-3 and V is TRBV7-8; D ambiguous. CDR1 is SGHVS and CDR2 is FQNEAQ in the germline V gene. The V and J ends lost 0 bases and 0 bases respectively, with 9 bases between them. This CDR3 spans 16 amino acids. CDR3 DNA sequence: TGTGCCAGCAGCTTAGCCGGAGCCTACTCTGGAAACACCATATATTTT. Encoded protein: CASSLAGAYSGNTIYF.

The V gene is TRBV4-3, the J gene TRBJ2-3; D is perhaps TRBD2 (5 bases). The V end lost 0 bases, the J end lost 2 bases, and 9 bases lay between the germline ends. This CDR3 contains 15 residues. Germline lookup yields CDR1 LGHNA and CDR2 YSLEER. In nucleotides, the CDR3 is TGCGCCAGCAGCCAAGACCCAGCGGCCACAGATACGCAGTATTTT. This sequence encodes CASSQDPAATDTQYF.

The V and J genes are TRBV21-1 and TRBJ1-3. TRBV21-1 is a pseudogene. The CDR3 runs to 16 residues. The CDR3 region is CASSVASPISGNTIYF. The CDR3 DNA follows: TGTGCCAGCAGCGTAGCAAGTCCGATCTCTGGAAACACCATATATTTT.

The V and J genes are TRBV30 and TRBJ2-2, with TRBD1 matching 8 bases. J was trimmed by 3 bases and V by 4 bases; bases with no gene match: 7. Germline V gene sequence: CDR1 GTSNPN, CDR2 SVGIG (reference sequence). This CDR3 has 15 residues. CDR3 DNA sequence: TGTGCCTGGACTGCCTCGGACAGGGACACCGGGGAGCTGTTTTTT. Protein sequence: CAWTASDRDTGELFF.

The chain links TRBV11-2 to TRBJ2-3, with no clear D. CDR3 size: 12 residues. Per germline, CDR1 SGHAT and CDR2 FQNNGV. The ends were cut back, 3 bases at V and 13 bases at J, with 14 bases in the middle. The CDR3 loop reads CASSLGPSDEYF. In DNA form, the CDR3 reads TGTGCCAGCAGCTTGGGCCCCTCCGACGAGTATTTT.

This rearrangement joins TRBV5-4 to TRBJ2-3, with 8 bases identical to TRBD1. The CDR3 spans 12 residues. Germline values: CDR1 SGHNT, CDR2 YYREEE (reference sequence). V was pared by 4 bases and J by 6 bases, with 1 base of the junction left unmatched. The CDR3 DNA reads as TGTGCCAGCAGCCGACAGGGGGATACGCAGTATTTT. This gives the protein CASSRQGDTQYF.

Relative to its sample, this clone is medium-sized. V usage is TRBV5-8 and J usage is TRBJ2-1; possibly TRBD1 for D (6 bases). Trimming took off 0 bases at V and 5 bases at J, with 24 bases between the two ends. Germline CDR1 reads SGHTS; CDR2 reads YDEGEE. The CDR3 is 19 amino acids. The DNA for the CDR3 is TGTGCCAGCAGCTTGGAAGTGGTGTGGGGGCAGCGTTTCAACAATGAGCAGTTCTTC. This sequence encodes CASSLEVVWGQRFNNEQFF. The full variable domain, with the rest looked up from reference TRBV5-8 and TRBJ2-1, is EAGVTQSPTHLIKTRGQQATLRCSPISGHTSVYWYQQALGLGLQFLLWYDEGEERNRGNFPPRFSGRQFPNYSSELNVNALELEDSALYLCASSLEVVWGQRFNNEQFFGPGTRLTVL.

This clone has only a few counts. The J gene is TRBJ2-1, the V gene TRBV10-2; 11 bases are shared with TRBD2. Looked up from germline, CDR1 is WSHSY and CDR2 is SAAADI. Trimming cost V 9 bases and J 9 bases; bases outside gene matches: 10. CDR3 size: 14 residues. The CDR3 sequence is CASLAGGPGGEQFF. In DNA form, the CDR3 reads TGCGCCAGTTTAGCGGGGGGGCCCGGCGGTGAGCAGTTCTTC.

The chain recombines TRBV10-3 with TRBJ2-2, with D perhaps matching TRBD2 (5 bases). V was clipped by 10 bases and J by 7 bases, with 10 bases between them. Germline V lookup: CDR1 ENHRY, CDR2 SYGVKD. This CDR3 is 11 amino acids long. The CDR3 loop reads CATGGVGELFF. CDR3 DNA sequence: TGTGCCACCGGAGGAGTCGGGGAGCTGTTTTTT.

A few counts support this clone. The CDR3 loop reads CASSQTTGGLGYTF. CDR3 sequence (DNA): TGTGCCAGCAGCCAGACGACAGGGGGCCTTGGCTACACCTTC. The chain employs TRBV3-1 (or the pseudogene TRBV3-2) and TRBJ1-2; 10 bases map to TRBD1. CDR1 and CDR2 (germline): LGHDT, YNNKEL (reference sequence). The CDR3 sequence is 14 residues long. V lost 3 bases to trimming and J lost 7 bases; unmatched junction nucleotides: 5.

J is TRBJ1-6 and V is TRBV29-1; D ambiguous. Trimming stripped 1 base from V and 9 bases from J, with 10 bases between. The CDR3 consists of 13 residues. Germline values: CDR1 SQVTM, CDR2 ANQGSEA. In DNA form, the CDR3 reads TGCAGCGTTGAAGCGGATTCAGGTTCACCCCTCCACTTT. Translated: CSVEADSGSPLHF. Full variable domain (remainder filled in from reference TRBV29-1 and TRBJ1-6): SAVISQKPSRDICQRGTSLTIQCQVDSQVTMMFWYRQQPGQSLTLIATANQGSEATYESGFVIDKFPISRPNLTFSTLTVSNMSPEDSSIYLCSVEADSGSPLHFGNGTRLTVT.

This clone was seen only a few times. The chain recombines TRBV27 with TRBJ2-4, with D possibly being TRBD2 (6 bases). V was pared by 6 bases and J by 3 bases, with 18 bases between. Germline CDR1 MNHEY, CDR2 SMNVEV (reference sequence). There are 16 residues in the CDR3. This CDR3 reads CASSPTRIAVKNIQYF. DNA of the CDR3: TGTGCCAGCAGCCCCACGAGGATAGCGGTCAAAAACATTCAGTACTTC.

CDR3 loop: CAWSGGGTGSQETQYF. CDR3 nucleotides: TGTGCCTGGAGTGGTGGCGGGACAGGGTCTCAAGAGACCCAGTACTTC. This chain connects TRBV30 to TRBJ2-5; TRBD1 aligns across 9 bases. Looked up from germline, CDR1 is GTSNPN and CDR2 is SVGIG (reference sequence). Germline trimming cut 1 base from V and 2 bases from J; bases unmatched to any gene: 8. CDR3 length equals 16 residues. Based on the CDR3 plus reference TRBV30 and TRBJ2-5, the full variable domain is SQTIHQWPATLVQPVGSPLSLECTVEGTSNPNLYWYRQAAGRGLQLLFYSVGIGQISSEVPQNLSASRPQDRQFILSSKKLLLSDSGFYLCAWSGGGTGSQETQYFGPGTRLLVL.